This entry is about one T cell receptor (beta chain). This specimen comes from a study of cytotoxic CD8 clonotypes in ibrutinib-treated CLL. TCRdb's copy holds only in-frame clones and misses some; the assay was immunoSEQ multiplex PCR. The data contain roughly 200,000 clones, more than 75% of them seen just once; the ten biggest clones take up roughly 10%. Germline V gene sequence: CDR1 MGHRA, CDR2 YSYEKL. V shed 1 base and J shed 0 bases, with 7 bases lying between them. The CDR3 loop spans 14 amino acids. This rearrangement joins TRBV4-1 to TRBJ2-7, with D hard to call. The origin of this receptor is a human donor with chronic lymphocytic leukemia. The material was PBMCs, obtained after 12 months of ibrutinib treatment. This CDR3 is CASSQGAGSYEQYF. The CDR3 bases are TGCGCCAGCAGCCAAGGCGCAGGCTCCTACGAGCAGTACTTC.